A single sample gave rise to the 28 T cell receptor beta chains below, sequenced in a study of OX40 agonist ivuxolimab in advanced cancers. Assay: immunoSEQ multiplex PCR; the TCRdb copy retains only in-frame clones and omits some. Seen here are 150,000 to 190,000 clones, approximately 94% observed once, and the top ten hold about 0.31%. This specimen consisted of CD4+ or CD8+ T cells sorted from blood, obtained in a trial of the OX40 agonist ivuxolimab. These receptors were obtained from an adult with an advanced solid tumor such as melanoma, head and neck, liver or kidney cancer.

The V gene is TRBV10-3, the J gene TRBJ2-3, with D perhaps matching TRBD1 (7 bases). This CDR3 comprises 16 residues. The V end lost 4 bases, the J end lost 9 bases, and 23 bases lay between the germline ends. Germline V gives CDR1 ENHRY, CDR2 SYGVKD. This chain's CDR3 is CAISAPDRVSGLTQYF. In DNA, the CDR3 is TGTGCCATCAGTGCGCCCGACAGGGTTAGTGGACTAACGCAGTATTTT.

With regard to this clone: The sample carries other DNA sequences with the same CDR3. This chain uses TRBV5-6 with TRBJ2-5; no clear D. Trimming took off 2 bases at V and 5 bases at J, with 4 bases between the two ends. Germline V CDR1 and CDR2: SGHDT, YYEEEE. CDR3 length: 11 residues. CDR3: CASSLSETQYF. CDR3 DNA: TGTGCCAGCAGCTTATCGGAGACCCAGTACTTC.

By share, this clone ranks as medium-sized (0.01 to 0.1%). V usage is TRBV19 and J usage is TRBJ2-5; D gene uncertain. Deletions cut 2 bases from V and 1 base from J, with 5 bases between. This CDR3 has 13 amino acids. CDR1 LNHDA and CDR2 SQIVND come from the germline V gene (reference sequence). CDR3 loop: CASSIFPQETQYF. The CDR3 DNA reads TGTGCCAGTAGTATATTCCCCCAAGAGACCCAGTACTTC.

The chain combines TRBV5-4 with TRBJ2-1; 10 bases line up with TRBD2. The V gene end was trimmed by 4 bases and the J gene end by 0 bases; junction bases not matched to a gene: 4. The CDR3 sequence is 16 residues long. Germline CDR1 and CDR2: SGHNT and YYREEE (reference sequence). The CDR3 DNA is TGTGCCAGCAGCCGGTCTAGCGGGAGCTCCTACAATGAGCAGTTCTTC. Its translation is CASSRSSGSSYNEQFF.

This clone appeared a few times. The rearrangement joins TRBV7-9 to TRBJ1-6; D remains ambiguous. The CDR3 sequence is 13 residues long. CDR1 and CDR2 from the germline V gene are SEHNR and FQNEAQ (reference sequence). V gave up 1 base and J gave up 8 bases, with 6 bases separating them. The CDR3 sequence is CASSLEGDSPLHF. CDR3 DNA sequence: TGTGCCAGCAGCTTAGAGGGCGATTCACCCCTCCACTTT.

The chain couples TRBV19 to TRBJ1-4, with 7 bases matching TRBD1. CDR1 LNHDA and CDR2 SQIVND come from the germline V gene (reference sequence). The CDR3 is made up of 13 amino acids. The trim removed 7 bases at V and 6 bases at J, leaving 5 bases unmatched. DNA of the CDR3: TGTGCCAGTAACCGAGGGACAGATGAAAAACTGTTTTTT. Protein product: CASNRGTDEKLFF.

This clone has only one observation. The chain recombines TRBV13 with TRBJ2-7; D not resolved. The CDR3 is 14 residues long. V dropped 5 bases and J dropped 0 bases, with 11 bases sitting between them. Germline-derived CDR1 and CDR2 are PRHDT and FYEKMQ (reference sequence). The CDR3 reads CASSPHMGSYEQYF. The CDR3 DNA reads TGTGCCAGCAGCCCTCACATGGGCTCCTACGAGCAGTACTTC.

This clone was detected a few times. The CDR3 reads CASSIPGLRMNTEAFF. The CDR3 DNA reads as TGTGCCAGCAGCATACCGGGACTGAGAATGAACACTGAAGCTTTCTTT. V is TRBV5-4 and J is TRBJ1-1; D perhaps matches TRBD1 (5 bases). Germline CDR1 SGHNT, CDR2 YYREEE (reference sequence). This CDR3 is built from 16 residues. Trimming removed 4 bases from V and 0 bases from J, with 16 bases in between.

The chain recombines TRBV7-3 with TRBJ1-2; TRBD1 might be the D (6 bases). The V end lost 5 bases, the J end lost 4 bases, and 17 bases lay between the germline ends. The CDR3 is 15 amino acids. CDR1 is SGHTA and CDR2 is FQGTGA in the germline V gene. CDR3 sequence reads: CASSANRDSGYGYTF. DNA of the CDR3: TGTGCCAGCAGCGCCAACAGGGATTCGGGCTATGGCTACACCTTC.

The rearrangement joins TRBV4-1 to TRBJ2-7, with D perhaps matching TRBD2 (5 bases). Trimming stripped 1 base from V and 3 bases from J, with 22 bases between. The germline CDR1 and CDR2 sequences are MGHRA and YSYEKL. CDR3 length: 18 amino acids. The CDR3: CASSQGGILRRTLYEQYF. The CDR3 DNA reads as TGCGCCAGCAGCCAAGGAGGTATACTACGGAGGACCCTCTACGAGCAGTACTTC.

The CDR3 sequence is CAISEWDQPQHF. The CDR3 DNA reads TGTGCCATCAGTGAGTGGGATCAGCCCCAGCATTTT. The chain recombines TRBV10-3 with TRBJ1-5; D not resolved. Germline CDR1 is ENHRY and CDR2 is SYGVKD. The CDR3 totals 12 residues. V was shortened by 1 base and J by 5 bases, with 3 bases between the two germline ends.

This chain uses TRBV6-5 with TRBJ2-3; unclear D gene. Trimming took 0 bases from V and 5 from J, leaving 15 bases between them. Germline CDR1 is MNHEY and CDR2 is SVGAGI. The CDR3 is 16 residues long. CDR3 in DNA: TGTGCCAGCAGTTACTCTTCCCCTCAACTCGGAGATACGCAGTATTTT. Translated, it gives CASSYSSPQLGDTQYF.

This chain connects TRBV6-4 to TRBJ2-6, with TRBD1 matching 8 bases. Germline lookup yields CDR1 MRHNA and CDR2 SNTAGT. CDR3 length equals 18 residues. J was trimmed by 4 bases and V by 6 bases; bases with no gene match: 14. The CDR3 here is CASSENPQGADGANVLTF. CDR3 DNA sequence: TGTGCCAGCAGCGAAAATCCTCAGGGGGCGGACGGGGCCAACGTCCTGACTTTC.

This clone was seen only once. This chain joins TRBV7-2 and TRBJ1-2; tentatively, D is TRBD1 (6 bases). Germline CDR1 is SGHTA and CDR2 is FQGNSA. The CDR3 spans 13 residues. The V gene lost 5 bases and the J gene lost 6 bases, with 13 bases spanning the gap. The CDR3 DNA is TGTGCCAGCAGCGAGGGGGGTTCGAATGGCTACACCTTC. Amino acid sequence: CASSEGGSNGYTF.

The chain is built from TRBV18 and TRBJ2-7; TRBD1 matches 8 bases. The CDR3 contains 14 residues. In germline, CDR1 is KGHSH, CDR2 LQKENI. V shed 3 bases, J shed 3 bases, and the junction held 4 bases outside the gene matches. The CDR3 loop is CASSPGTGRYEQYF. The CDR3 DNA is TGTGCCAGCTCACCCGGGACAGGCCGCTACGAGCAGTACTTC.

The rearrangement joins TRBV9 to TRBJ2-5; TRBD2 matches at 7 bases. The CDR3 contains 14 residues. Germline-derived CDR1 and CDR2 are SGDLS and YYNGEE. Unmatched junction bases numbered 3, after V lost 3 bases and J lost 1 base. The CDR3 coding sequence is TGTGCCAGCAGCGGGGGACTAAGCCAAGAGACCCAGTACTTC. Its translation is CASSGGLSQETQYF.

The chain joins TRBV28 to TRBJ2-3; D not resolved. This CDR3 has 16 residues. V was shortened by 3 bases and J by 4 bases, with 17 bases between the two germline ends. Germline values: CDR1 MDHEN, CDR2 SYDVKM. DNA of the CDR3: TGTGCCAGCAGTTTGAGTAATCCGATCGGCCCAGATACGCAGTATTTT. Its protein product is CASSLSNPIGPDTQYF.

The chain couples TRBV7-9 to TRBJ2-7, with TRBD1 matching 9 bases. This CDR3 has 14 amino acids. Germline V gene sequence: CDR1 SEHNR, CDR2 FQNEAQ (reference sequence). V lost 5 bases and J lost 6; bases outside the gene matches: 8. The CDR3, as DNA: TGTGCCAGCAGCCCCTGGACAGGGGAAATCGAGCAGTACTTC. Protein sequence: CASSPWTGEIEQYF.

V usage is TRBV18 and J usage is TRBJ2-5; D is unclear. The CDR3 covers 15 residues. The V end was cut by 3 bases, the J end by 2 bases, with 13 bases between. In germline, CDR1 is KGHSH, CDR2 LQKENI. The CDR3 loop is CASSPESYLQETQYF. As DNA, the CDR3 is TGTGCCAGCTCACCTGAATCCTACCTTCAAGAGACCCAGTACTTC.

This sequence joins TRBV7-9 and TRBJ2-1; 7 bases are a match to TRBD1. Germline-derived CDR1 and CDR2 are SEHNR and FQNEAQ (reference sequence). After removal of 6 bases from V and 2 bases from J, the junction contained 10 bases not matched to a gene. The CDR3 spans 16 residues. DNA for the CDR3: TGTGCCAGCAGATTTGAGGGGGACAGACCCTACAATGAGCAGTTCTTC. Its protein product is CASRFEGDRPYNEQFF.

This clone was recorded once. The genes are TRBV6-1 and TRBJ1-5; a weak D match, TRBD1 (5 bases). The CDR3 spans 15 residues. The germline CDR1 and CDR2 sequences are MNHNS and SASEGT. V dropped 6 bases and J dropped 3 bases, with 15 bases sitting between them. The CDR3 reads CASSRGAGYNQPQHF. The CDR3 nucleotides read TGTGCCAGCAGCCGAGGGGCCGGATACAATCAGCCCCAGCATTTT.

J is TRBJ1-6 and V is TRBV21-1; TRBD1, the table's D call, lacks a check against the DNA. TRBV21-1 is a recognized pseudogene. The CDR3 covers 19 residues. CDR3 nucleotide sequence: TGTGCCAGCAGCAAAAATTCTGACAGGCCGAGCTCCTATAATTCACCCCTCCACTTT. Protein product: CASSKNSDRPSSYNSPLHF.

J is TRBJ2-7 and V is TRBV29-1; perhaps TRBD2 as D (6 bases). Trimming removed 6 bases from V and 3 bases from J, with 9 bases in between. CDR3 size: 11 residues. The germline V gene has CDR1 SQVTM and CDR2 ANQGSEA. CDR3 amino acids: CSVGGSYEQYF. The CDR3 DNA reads TGCAGCGTGGGGGGTAGCTACGAGCAGTACTTC.

CDR3 sequence: CASSFTRVVNTEAFF. The CDR3 DNA is TGTGCCAGCAGCTTCACCAGGGTCGTGAACACTGAAGCTTTCTTT. This sequence joins TRBV7-2 and TRBJ1-1, with D perhaps matching TRBD1 (5 bases). V lost 3 bases, J lost 0 bases, and 11 bases lay in between. Germline V gene sequence: CDR1 SGHTA, CDR2 FQGNSA. The CDR3 runs to 15 residues. Looking up the rest from reference TRBV7-2 and TRBJ1-1 gives the full variable domain: GAGVSQSPSNKVTEKGKDVELRCDPISGHTALYWYRQSLGQGLEFLIYFQGNSAPDKSGLPSDRFSAERTGGSVSTLTIQRTQQEDSAVYLCASSFTRVVNTEAFFGQGTRLTVV.

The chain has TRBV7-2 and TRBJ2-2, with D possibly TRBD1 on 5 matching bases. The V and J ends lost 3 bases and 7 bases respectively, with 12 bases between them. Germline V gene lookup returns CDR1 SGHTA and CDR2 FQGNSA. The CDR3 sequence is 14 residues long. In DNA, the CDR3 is TGTGCCAGCAGCTTGGGCCAGGGCCACGGGGAGCTGTTTTTT. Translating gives CASSLGQGHGELFF. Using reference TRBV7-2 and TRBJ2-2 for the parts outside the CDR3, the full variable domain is GAGVSQSPSNKVTEKGKDVELRCDPISGHTALYWYRQSLGQGLEFLIYFQGNSAPDKSGLPSDRFSAERTGGSVSTLTIQRTQQEDSAVYLCASSLGQGHGELFFGEGSRLTVL.

The CDR3 protein is CASSLNSWDPNTEAFF. In DNA, the CDR3 is TGTGCCAGCAGCTTAAATTCGTGGGATCCGAACACTGAAGCTTTCTTT. The chain employs TRBV7-9 and TRBJ1-1; D not resolved. The CDR3 is 16 residues long. V was trimmed by 2 bases and J by 1 base, leaving 14 bases between them. The germline CDR1 and CDR2 sequences are SEHNR and FQNEAQ (reference sequence).

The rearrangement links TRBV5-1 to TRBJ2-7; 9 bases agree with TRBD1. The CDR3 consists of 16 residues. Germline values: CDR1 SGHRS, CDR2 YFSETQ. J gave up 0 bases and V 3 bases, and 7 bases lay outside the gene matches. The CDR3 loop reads CASSSTGGRPSYEQYF. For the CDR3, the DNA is TGCGCCAGCAGCTCGACAGGGGGGAGACCCTCCTACGAGCAGTACTTC.

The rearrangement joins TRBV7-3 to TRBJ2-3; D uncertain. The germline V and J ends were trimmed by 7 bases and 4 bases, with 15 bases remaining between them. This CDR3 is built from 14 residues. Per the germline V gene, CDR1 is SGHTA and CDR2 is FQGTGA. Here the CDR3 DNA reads TGTGCCAGCACCCCAGGAAGTGCATCAGATACGCAGTATTTT. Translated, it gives CASTPGSASDTQYF.